The clone carrying this T cell receptor (beta chain) occurred a few times. The antigen is unknown. Of the isolated RNA, all was reverse transcribed, and so the sequenced material was expressed TCRB transcripts. Sequencing was performed with immunoSEQ multiplex PCR; in TCRdb, only in-frame clones are kept and a portion is missing. The repertoire holds hundreds of thousands of clones, 11% to 15% seen once, with approximately 0.039% in the top ten. The sample is drawn from a study of beta chain features in type 1 diabetes. About the research overall: Healthy donors resembled patients in age, gender and cell yields. Notes on the study in general: TCRB CDR3 length was moderately but significantly reduced in all four CD4+ subsets of Type 1 diabetes patients. Cells with high TCR expression could be over-represented by cDNA sequencing.

The V gene lost 6 bases and the J gene lost 3 bases, with 10 bases spanning the gap. Germline values: CDR1 MNHEY, CDR2 SVGAGI. This CDR3 is 13 amino acids long. This TCR came from a man in his late teens or twenties with type 1 diabetes. V usage is TRBV6-5 and J usage is TRBJ2-3; D tentatively reads TRBD1 or TRBD2 (5 bases each). The sequencing sample was made of naive CD4+ T cells from blood. CDR3 DNA: TGTGCCAGCAGATCCGGGGCAACAGATACGCAGTATTTT. It encodes CASRSGATDTQYF.